This paragraph reports one TCR beta chain. The antigen is unknown. The data were obtained in a study of CD8+ T cells in alopecia areata. Study-level findings and limits: Across lesional scalp, and particularly alopecia totalis/universalis, clonality surpassed that of normal scalp.

Per the germline V gene, CDR1 is SEHNR and CDR2 is FQNEAQ (reference sequence). The CDR3 runs 11 residues. Following RNA extraction, reverse transcription yielded cDNA that acted as the sequencing template. Assay used: immunoSEQ multiplex PCR; TCRdb lists only in-frame clones, some missing. The sample consists of some 150,000 clones, more than 45% of them appearing once. Investigators sorted PBMCs to obtain both CD4+ and CD8+ T cells. V gene TRBV7-9 combines with J gene TRBJ2-2; perhaps D is TRBD1 or TRBD2 (5 bases each). The clonotype originates from a human donor with alopecia areata. The sample consisted of CD8+ T cells sorted from blood, taken at week 0. Written as DNA, the CDR3 is TGTGCGGTGGGGGACACCGGGGAGCTGTTTTTT. This translates into CAVGDTGELFF. Full variable domain (missing parts from reference TRBV7-9 and TRBJ2-2): DTGVSQNPRHKITKRGQNVTFRCDPISEHNRLYWYRQTLGQGPEFLTYFQNEAQLEKSRLLSDRFSAERPKGSFSTLEIQRTEQGDSAMYLCAVGDTGELFFGEGSRLTVL.